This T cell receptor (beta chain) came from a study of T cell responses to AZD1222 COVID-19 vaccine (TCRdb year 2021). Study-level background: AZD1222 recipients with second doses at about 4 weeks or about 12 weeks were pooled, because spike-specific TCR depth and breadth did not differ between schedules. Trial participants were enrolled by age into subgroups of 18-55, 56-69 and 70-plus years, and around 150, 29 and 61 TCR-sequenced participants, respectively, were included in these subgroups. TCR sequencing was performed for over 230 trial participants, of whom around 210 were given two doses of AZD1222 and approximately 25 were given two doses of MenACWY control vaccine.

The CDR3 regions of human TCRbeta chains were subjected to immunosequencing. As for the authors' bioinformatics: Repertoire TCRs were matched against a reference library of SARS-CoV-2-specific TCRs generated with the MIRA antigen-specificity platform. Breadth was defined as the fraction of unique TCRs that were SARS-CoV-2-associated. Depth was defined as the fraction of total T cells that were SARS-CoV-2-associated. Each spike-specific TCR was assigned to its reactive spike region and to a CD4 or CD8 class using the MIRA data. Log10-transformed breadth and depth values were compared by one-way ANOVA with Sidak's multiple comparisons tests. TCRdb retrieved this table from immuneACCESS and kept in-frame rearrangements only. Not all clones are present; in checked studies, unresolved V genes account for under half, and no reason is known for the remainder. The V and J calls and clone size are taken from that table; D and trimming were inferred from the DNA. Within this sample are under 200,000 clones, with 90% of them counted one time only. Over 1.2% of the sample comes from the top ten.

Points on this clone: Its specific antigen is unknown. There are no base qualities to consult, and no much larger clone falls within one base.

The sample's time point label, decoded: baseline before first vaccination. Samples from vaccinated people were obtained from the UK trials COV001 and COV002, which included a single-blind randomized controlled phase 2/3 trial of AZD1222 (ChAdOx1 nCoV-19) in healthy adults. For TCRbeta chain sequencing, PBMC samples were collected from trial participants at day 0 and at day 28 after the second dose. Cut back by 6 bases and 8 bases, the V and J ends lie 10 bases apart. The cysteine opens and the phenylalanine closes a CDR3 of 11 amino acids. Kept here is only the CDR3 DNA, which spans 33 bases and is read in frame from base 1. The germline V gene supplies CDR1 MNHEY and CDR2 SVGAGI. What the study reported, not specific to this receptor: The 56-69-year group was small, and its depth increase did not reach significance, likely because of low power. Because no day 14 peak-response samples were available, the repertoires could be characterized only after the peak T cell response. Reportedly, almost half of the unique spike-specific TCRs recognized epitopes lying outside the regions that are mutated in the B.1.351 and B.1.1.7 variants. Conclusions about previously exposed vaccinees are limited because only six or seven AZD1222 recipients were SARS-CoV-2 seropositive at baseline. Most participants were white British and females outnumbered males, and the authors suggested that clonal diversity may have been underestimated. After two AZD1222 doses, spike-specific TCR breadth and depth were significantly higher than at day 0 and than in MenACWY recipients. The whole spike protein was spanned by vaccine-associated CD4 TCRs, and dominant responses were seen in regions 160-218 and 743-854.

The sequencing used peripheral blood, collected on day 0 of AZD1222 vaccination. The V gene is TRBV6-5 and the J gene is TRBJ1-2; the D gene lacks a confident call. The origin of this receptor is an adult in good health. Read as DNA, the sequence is TGTGCCAGCAGGCCCCCCGGAGGCTACACCTTC. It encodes CASRPPGGYTF.